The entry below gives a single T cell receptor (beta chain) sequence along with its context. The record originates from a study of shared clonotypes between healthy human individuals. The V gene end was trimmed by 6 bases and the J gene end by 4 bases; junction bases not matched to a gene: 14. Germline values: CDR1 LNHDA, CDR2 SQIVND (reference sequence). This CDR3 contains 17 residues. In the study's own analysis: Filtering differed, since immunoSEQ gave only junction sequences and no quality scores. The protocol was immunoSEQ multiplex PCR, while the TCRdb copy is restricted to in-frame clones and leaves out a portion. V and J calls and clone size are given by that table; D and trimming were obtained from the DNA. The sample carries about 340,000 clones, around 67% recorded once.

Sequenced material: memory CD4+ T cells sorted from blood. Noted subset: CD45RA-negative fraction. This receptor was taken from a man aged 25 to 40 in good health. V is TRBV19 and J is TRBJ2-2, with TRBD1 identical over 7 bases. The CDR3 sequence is CASSRNLRQGSTGELFF. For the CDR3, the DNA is TGTGCCAGTAGCCGAAACCTAAGACAGGGTTCCACCGGGGAGCTGTTTTTT.